Listed here are 31 T cell receptor beta chains from one sample, sequenced in a study of T cells in Graves' hyperthyroidism and ophthalmopathy. RNA transcripts provided the source from which TCR beta CDR3 regions were amplified. HTBI primers were employed in a first-round RT-PCR of the TCR CDR3. TCRdb recomputed calls from the multiplex PCR reads with MiXCR, one row per CDR3 protein. The table shows fewer than 450,000 distinct CDR3 sequences, with about 14% occurring only once. Sample: blood. The receptor source for this set is a man aged 50 to 60 with Graves' ophthalmopathy.

At least ten counts were recorded for this clonotype. The chain uses TRBV3-1 and TRBJ2-7, with a weak D call TRBD1 (5 bases). Between the trimmed V and J ends, which lost 5 bases and 0 bases, there was a span of 17 bases. Germline V gene sequence: CDR1 LGHDT, CDR2 YNNKEL (reference sequence). CDR3 size: 16 residues. In DNA, the CDR3 is TGTGCCAGCAGCGCCCCTGGGGCCAGATCCTCCTACGAGCAGTACTTC. Encoded protein: CASSAPGARSSYEQYF.

This clonotype was seen repeatedly, ten times or more. This chain uses TRBV28 with TRBJ2-1, with 9 nucleotides matching TRBD2. Germline-derived CDR1 and CDR2 are MDHEN and SYDVKM. V was clipped by 7 bases and J by 10 bases; unmatched bases: 5. The CDR3 is 12 residues long. The CDR3 protein is CASNTGLAEQFF. The DNA of the CDR3 is TGTGCCAGCAACACTGGACTAGCGGAGCAGTTCTTC.

The chain employs TRBV7-8 and TRBJ2-7; the match to TRBD2 covers 9 bases. Trimming took 1 base from V and 1 from J; bases not matched to a gene: 2. The CDR3 is 15 amino acids. CDR1 and CDR2 from the germline V gene are SGHVS and FQNEAQ. The CDR3 sequence: CASSLERGDSYEQYF. CDR3 nucleotides: TGTGCCAGCAGCTTAGAGCGGGGGGATTCCTACGAGCAGTACTTC.

The table lists this clonotype with many counts. The chain joins TRBV29-1 to TRBJ2-5, with D perhaps matching TRBD1 (6 bases). In germline, CDR1 is SQVTM, CDR2 ANQGSEA. CDR3 length: 15 residues. The V end lost 3 bases, the J end lost 2 bases, and 16 bases lay between the germline ends. This CDR3 reads CSVEFSQGLQETQYF. In DNA form, the CDR3 reads TGCAGCGTTGAGTTCTCACAGGGCCTTCAAGAGACCCAGTACTTC.

This rearrangement joins TRBV6-1 to TRBJ2-1, with 8 bases identical to TRBD2. In germline, CDR1 is MNHNS, CDR2 SASEGT. Trimming at V came to 5 bases and at J to 7 bases, leaving 16 bases not matched to a gene. The CDR3 runs 17 residues. The CDR3 here is CASSTVQTGGLLNEQFF. The CDR3 DNA follows: TGTGCCAGCAGTACGGTCCAAACGGGAGGGCTTTTAAATGAGCAGTTCTTC.

The V call is TRBV29-1, the J call TRBJ2-3; 11 bases match TRBD2. The CDR3 is made up of 15 amino acids. In germline, CDR1 is SQVTM, CDR2 ANQGSEA. Losses at the gene ends were 4 bases for V and 5 bases for J; bases not matched to a gene: 8. The CDR3 spells CSVGHITSGGDTQYF. The CDR3 region has the DNA TGCAGCGTTGGCCACATAACTAGCGGGGGAGATACGCAGTATTTT.

This clonotype occurred many times. The chain uses TRBV5-1 and TRBJ2-7, with 8 bases matching TRBD2. The trim removed 0 bases at V and 7 bases at J, leaving 6 bases unmatched. The germline CDR1 and CDR2 sequences are SGHRS and YFSETQ. CDR3 length: 14 residues. In DNA form, the CDR3 reads TGCGCCAGCAGCTTGGACGGGAGGGCAGGGGAGCAGTACTTC. The encoded protein is CASSLDGRAGEQYF.

This clonotype was observed at least ten times. This chain joins TRBV29-1 and TRBJ1-4; D gene unclear. The V gene lost 4 bases and the J gene lost 4 bases, with 7 bases spanning the gap. The CDR3 loop spans 12 amino acids. Germline V gene lookup returns CDR1 SQVTM and CDR2 ANQGSEA. CDR3 sequence reads: CSVVDLNEKLFF. The CDR3, as DNA: TGCAGCGTTGTAGACCTTAATGAAAAACTGTTTTTT.

This clonotype came up many times. The chain has TRBV12-3 or TRBV12-4 and TRBJ2-3; 11 bases agree with TRBD1. The V gene end was trimmed by 3 bases and the J gene end by 1 base; junction bases not matched to a gene: 12. CDR3 size: 19 residues. The CDR3 sequence is CASSFPGTGGSSRTDTQYF. The CDR3 coding sequence is TGTGCCAGCAGTTTCCCCGGGACAGGGGGATCGAGTCGCACAGATACGCAGTATTTT.

This clonotype has a handful of counts. V and J are TRBV5-1 and TRBJ1-6; TRBD1 matches 8 bases. This CDR3 contains 18 residues. Germline V gives CDR1 SGHRS, CDR2 YFSETQ. Trimming removed 0 bases from V and 8 bases from J; junction bases left unmatched: 13. As DNA, the CDR3 is TGCGCCAGCAGCTTGGAGGGGACAGGATTGGGTATGGATTCACCCCTCCACTTT. This sequence encodes CASSLEGTGLGMDSPLHF.

This clonotype came up many times. V and J are TRBV7-8 and TRBJ2-3, with 9 bases aligning to TRBD2. This CDR3 spans 17 amino acids. Germline V gene lookup returns CDR1 SGHVS and CDR2 FQNEAQ. The V gene end was trimmed by 5 bases and the J gene end by 5 bases; junction bases not matched to a gene: 14. As DNA, the CDR3 is TGTGCCAGCAGCCCGCTTTGGTTAGCGGGAGTTGAAGATACGCAGTATTTT. It encodes CASSPLWLAGVEDTQYF.

This clonotype appeared many times. This chain joins TRBV2 and TRBJ2-1; 8 positions agree with TRBD1. J gave up 7 bases and V 10 bases, and 6 bases lay outside the gene matches. The CDR3 totals 12 residues. From germline, CDR1 is SNHLY and CDR2 FYNNEI. The CDR3 DNA reads as TGTGCCACCGGACAGGGTGAAAATGAGCAGTTCTTC. Translation gives CATGQGENEQFF.

This clonotype was detected ten times or more. V gene TRBV12-3 or TRBV12-4 combines with J gene TRBJ2-5; the D gene is possibly TRBD1 (6 bases). This CDR3 spans 14 amino acids. V lost 4 bases and J lost 6, with 15 bases in between. The DNA for the CDR3 is TGTGCCAGCAGTTCCGACCAGGGGCCAAAGACCCAGTACTTC. It encodes CASSSDQGPKTQYF.

The chain carries TRBV19 and TRBJ1-1; 10 bases are a match to TRBD1. The germline V gene has CDR1 LNHDA and CDR2 SQIVND (reference sequence). There are 16 residues in the CDR3. V was clipped by 7 bases and J by 0 bases; unmatched bases: 8. DNA of the CDR3: TGTGCCAGTAATCCGGGACAGGGGTTCATGAACACTGAAGCTTTCTTT. It is translated as CASNPGQGFMNTEAFF. Drawing the rest from reference TRBV19 and TRBJ1-1, the complete variable domain is DGGITQSPKYLFRKEGQNVTLSCEQNLNHDAMYWYRQDPGQGLRLIYYSQIVNDFQKGDIAEGYSVSREKKESFPLTVTSAQKNPTAFYLCASNPGQGFMNTEAFFGQGTRLTVV.

As concerns this clonotype: A much more abundant neighbour one base away suggests this may be a read error. The chain uses TRBV7-3 and TRBJ2-5; D ambiguous. CDR1 is SGHTA and CDR2 is FQGTGA in the germline V gene. This CDR3 has 13 amino acids. With 3 bases removed from V and 2 bases from J, the gap between germline ends came to 7 bases. The CDR3 region is CASSFSPQETQYF. In DNA, the CDR3 is TGTGCCAGCAGCTTTAGTCCACAAGAGACCCAGTACTTC.

The chain carries TRBV14 and TRBJ2-5; 7 positions match TRBD2. The CDR3 length is 15 residues. The germline gives CDR1 SGHDN, CDR2 FVKESK. J was trimmed by 4 bases and V by 4 bases; bases with no gene match: 9. Here the CDR3 DNA reads TGTGCCAGCAGCCCGTACCCGGGGGGAGGAGAGACCCAGTACTTC. Its protein product is CASSPYPGGGETQYF. The complete variable domain, with remaining parts taken from reference TRBV14 and TRBJ2-5, reads EAGVTQFPSHSVIEKGQTVTLRCDPISGHDNLYWYRRVMGKEIKFLLHFVKESKQDESGMPNNRFLAERTGGTYSTLKVQPAELEDSGVYFCASSPYPGGGETQYFGPGTRLLVL.

This clonotype was seen repeatedly, ten times or more. This chain links TRBV29-1 with TRBJ2-1; a possible D gene is TRBD2 (6 bases). V was trimmed by 0 bases and J by 0 bases, leaving 12 bases between them. The CDR3 has 16 amino acids. Per germline, CDR1 SQVTM and CDR2 ANQGSEA. CDR3 DNA sequence: TGCAGCGTTGAAGATCGGGACGGGAGCTCCTACAATGAGCAGTTCTTC. Encoded protein: CSVEDRDGSSYNEQFF.

This clonotype has more than one count but fewer than ten. The junction shows a germline mismatch at one end, possibly a read error. This chain joins TRBV20-1 and TRBJ2-3; D not resolved. Germline loops: CDR1 DFQATT, CDR2 SNEGSKA (reference sequence). CDR3 length: 14 residues. CDR3 bases: TGCAGTGTTAGAGAGCAGACAAGCACAGATACGCAGTATTTT. It yields the protein CSVREQTSTDTQYF.

V gene TRBV19 combines with J gene TRBJ2-5; D could derive from TRBD1 or TRBD2 (6 bases each). The CDR3 length is 15 residues. The V gene lost 4 bases and the J gene lost 1 base, with 13 bases spanning the gap. Germline lookup yields CDR1 LNHDA and CDR2 SQIVND (reference sequence). CDR3 loop: CASSNTGGAQETQYF. CDR3 bases: TGTGCCAGTAGTAACACCGGGGGCGCCCAAGAGACCCAGTACTTC. The full variable domain, completed using reference TRBV19 and TRBJ2-5, is DGGITQSPKYLFRKEGQNVTLSCEQNLNHDAMYWYRQDPGQGLRLIYYSQIVNDFQKGDIAEGYSVSREKKESFPLTVTSAQKNPTAFYLCASSNTGGAQETQYFGPGTRLLVL.

As to this clonotype: The junction differs from germline at one of its ends, possibly a read error. The CDR3: CSVALAGNVDTRYF. Here the CDR3 DNA reads TGCAGCGTTGCCCTAGCGGGAAATGTGGATACGCGGTATTTT. The chain carries TRBV29-1 and TRBJ2-3, with 9 positions matching TRBD2. CDR1 SQVTM and CDR2 ANQGSEA come from the germline V gene. This CDR3 is 14 amino acids long.

This clonotype was seen repeatedly, ten times or more. V usage is TRBV2 and J usage is TRBJ1-2, with 7 bases lining up with TRBD1. J gave up 8 bases and V 4 bases, and 4 bases lay outside the gene matches. Germline V gene sequence: CDR1 SNHLY, CDR2 FYNNEI. The CDR3 loop spans 12 amino acids. Here the CDR3 DNA reads TGTGCCAGCAGTGGGACAGGTTTCGGCTACACCTTC. This encodes CASSGTGFGYTF.

The rearrangement joins TRBV20-1 to TRBJ1-5; no firm D call. V lost 5 bases and J lost 6, with 14 bases in between. The CDR3 contains 13 residues. Germline CDR1 DFQATT, CDR2 SNEGSKA (reference sequence). CDR3 bases: TGCAGTGCTGAGGAAGCGGGTAGTCAGCCCCAGCATTTT. This sequence encodes CSAEEAGSQPQHF.

The chain is built from TRBV4-1 and TRBJ1-5, with unresolved D. The CDR3 is 16 amino acids. The germline V and J ends were trimmed by 5 bases and 4 bases, with 18 bases remaining between them. Per germline, CDR1 MGHRA and CDR2 YSYEKL. This CDR3 reads CASSARIAEGNQPQHF. The CDR3 region has the DNA TGCGCCAGCAGCGCTCGGATTGCTGAAGGAAATCAGCCCCAGCATTTT.

This clonotype has a count of ten or more. The V and J genes are TRBV20-1 and TRBJ2-5, with no clear D. The V gene lost 6 bases and the J gene lost 5 bases, with 16 bases spanning the gap. The CDR3 has 13 amino acids. Germline assignment: CDR1 DFQATT and CDR2 SNEGSKA (reference sequence). This chain's CDR3 is CSASISRRETQYF. The CDR3, as DNA: TGCAGTGCCTCCATCTCCAGACGGGAGACCCAGTACTTC.

This clonotype was counted only a few times. The chain combines TRBV19 with TRBJ2-7; 11 bases match TRBD1. The CDR3 has 15 residues. Germline V gene lookup returns CDR1 LNHDA and CDR2 SQIVND (reference sequence). V was pared by 7 bases and J by 0 bases, with 5 bases of the junction left unmatched. The CDR3 DNA reads TGTGCCAGTAATCCTGGGACAGGGGGCTCCTACGAGCAGTACTTC. Its protein product is CASNPGTGGSYEQYF.

V and J are TRBV29-1 and TRBJ2-1, with 12 bases that match TRBD2. The CDR3 runs 14 residues. V shed 6 bases, J shed 8 bases, and the junction held 8 bases outside the gene matches. Germline CDR1 SQVTM, CDR2 ANQGSEA. This CDR3 reads CSVELAGGPYEQFF. The CDR3 DNA follows: TGCAGCGTGGAGCTAGCGGGAGGGCCTTATGAGCAGTTCTTC.

The rearrangement uses TRBV7-9 and TRBJ1-1, with 8 positions matching TRBD1. The length of the CDR3 is 16 residues. CDR1 and CDR2 (germline): SEHNR, FQNEAQ (reference sequence). V gave up 0 bases and J gave up 7 bases; unmatched junction bases: 10. The CDR3 protein is CASSLAPLLDRVEAFF. The CDR3 nucleotides read TGTGCCAGCAGCTTAGCCCCCCTACTGGACAGGGTTGAAGCTTTCTTT.

This clonotype occurred a few times. V is TRBV19 and J is TRBJ1-2; 7 bases agree with TRBD1. The CDR3 contains 14 residues. CDR1 is LNHDA and CDR2 is SQIVND in the germline V gene (reference sequence). The ends lost 5 bases at V and 4 bases at J; junction bases unmatched: 7. In DNA, the CDR3 is TGTGCCAGTAGTCCCCGGACAGGAGCCTATGGCTACACCTTC. This encodes CASSPRTGAYGYTF.

This clonotype was counted many times. The J gene is TRBJ1-6, the V gene TRBV9; D is uncertain. V was pared by 4 bases and J by 7 bases, with 15 bases between. CDR1 and CDR2 from the germline V gene are SGDLS and YYNGEE. The CDR3 is 15 residues long. The CDR3 here is CASSKGNHYNSPLHF. The CDR3 region has the DNA TGTGCCAGCAGCAAAGGCAACCATTACAATTCACCCCTCCACTTT. The entire variable domain, with the rest obtained from reference TRBV9 and TRBJ1-6, is as follows: DSGVTQTPKHLITATGQRVTLRCSPRSGDLSVYWYQQSLDQGLQFLIQYYNGEERAKGNILERFSAQQFPDLHSELNLSSLELGDSALYFCASSKGNHYNSPLHFGNGTRLTVT.

Many counts were recorded for this clonotype. As DNA, the CDR3 is TGTGCCAGCAGTGATTCATCTTTTCGGGACAGGGGGCATGAAGCTTTCTTT. This gives the protein CASSDSSFRDRGHEAFF. V usage is TRBV25-1 and J usage is TRBJ1-1, with 12 bases identical to TRBD1. CDR1 and CDR2 from the germline V gene are MGHDK and SYGVNS. The CDR3 covers 17 residues. Germline trimming cut 3 bases from V and 7 bases from J; bases unmatched to any gene: 12.

This clonotype was seen repeatedly, ten times or more. The chain links TRBV29-1 to TRBJ2-7, with 9 bases identical to TRBD2. The J segment lost 5 bases and the V segment lost 7 bases, leaving 15 bases of the junction unmatched. Germline V gives CDR1 SQVTM, CDR2 ANQGSEA. CDR3 length: 15 amino acids. The CDR3 DNA sequence: TGCAGCGCCAAAGCTGGGCTAGCGGGATCCCACGAGCAGTACTTC. Translating gives CSAKAGLAGSHEQYF.